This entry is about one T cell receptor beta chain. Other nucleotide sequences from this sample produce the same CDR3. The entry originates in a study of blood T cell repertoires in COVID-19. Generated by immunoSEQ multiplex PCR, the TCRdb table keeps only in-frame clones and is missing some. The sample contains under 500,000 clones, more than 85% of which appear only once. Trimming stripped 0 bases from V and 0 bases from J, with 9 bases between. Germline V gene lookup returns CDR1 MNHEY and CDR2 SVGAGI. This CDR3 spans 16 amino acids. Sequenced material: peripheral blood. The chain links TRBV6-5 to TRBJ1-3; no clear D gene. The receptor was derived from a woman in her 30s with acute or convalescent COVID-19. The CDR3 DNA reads TGTGCCAGCAGTTACTCGGTACGGAGCTCTGGAAACACCATATATTTT. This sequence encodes CASSYSVRSSGNTIYF.